Sequencing of this T cell receptor beta chain was carried out in a study of identifying expanded T cells in peripheral blood. Whole-study results and caveats: Over about two and four weeks, about 16 and 19 clones changed, versus around 1.2 between replicates.

Remarks on this clone: Its specificity is unknown.

Clones were sequenced by immunoSEQ multiplex PCR, and TCRdb holds only the in-frame ones, with some missing. There are under 85,000 clones in the sample; 84% occur only once, and around 20% lies in the top ten. Sequencing was performed on blood. This clonotype was obtained from a person aged 18 to 75 in good health.

The CDR3: CASSPGGGRYNEQFF. Written as DNA, the CDR3 is TGTGCCAGCAGCCCTGGTGGCGGGAGGTACAATGAGCAGTTCTTC. This chain connects TRBV11-2 to TRBJ2-1, with TRBD2 matching 8 bases. CDR3 length equals 15 residues. Germline V lookup: CDR1 SGHAT, CDR2 FQNNGV. V dropped 5 bases and J dropped 4; count of bases not matched to a gene: 7.